This is a list of T cell receptor beta chains from one sample in a study of beta chain features in type 1 diabetes. The assay was immunoSEQ multiplex PCR, and TCRdb's table has in-frame clones only and misses some. The sample holds 250,000 to 400,000 clones, 14% seen once. The sequencing input was central memory CD4+ T cells from blood. All receptors derive from a man aged 25 to 40 in good health. Both conserved end residues are part of each CDR3. Each record gives: V gene, D gene, clone size, J gene, CDR3 protein, CDR3 DNA. D genes are given only for firm matches. Part of the rows lack a size; the others show once, few, many or a class for expanded clones.

TRBV18	TRBD1	few	TRBJ2-7	CASSPWDRLDEQYF	TGTGCCAGCTCACCCTGGGACAGGCTGGACGAGCAGTACTTC
TRBV7-9	TRBD1	-	TRBJ1-5	CASSPSGGQGQPQHF	TGTGCCAGCAGCCCTAGCGGGGGACAGGGTCAGCCCCAGCATTTT
TRBV11-2	-	-	TRBJ1-1	CASSSQWGRMNTEAFF	TGTGCCAGCAGCTCCCAATGGGGGAGGATGAACACTGAAGCTTTCTTT
TRBV25-1	TRBD2	-	TRBJ2-1	CASSEFGTSGYEQFF	TGTGCCAGCAGTGAATTCGGGACTAGCGGGTATGAGCAGTTCTTC
TRBV14	-	few	TRBJ1-1	CASSPQPRGEAFF	TGTGCCAGCAGCCCCCAACCCAGGGGTGAAGCTTTCTTT
TRBV7-2	-	few	TRBJ2-2	CASSFSSGTNTGELFF	TGTGCCAGCAGCTTTAGTAGCGGAACGAACACCGGGGAGCTGTTTTTT
TRBV18	-	few	TRBJ2-3	CASSRGVRADTQYF	TGTGCCAGCTCTCGGGGTGTAAGAGCAGATACGCAGTATTTT
TRBV10-3	-	few	TRBJ2-3	CAISGAGTDTQYF	TGTGCCATCAGTGGGGCTGGCACAGATACGCAGTATTTT
TRBV29-1	TRBD1	-	TRBJ1-2	CSANSRDREENGYTF	TGCAGCGCCAATTCCCGGGACAGGGAGGAAAATGGCTACACCTTC
TRBV5-1	TRBD2	-	TRBJ2-5	CASSSQRGGQETQYF	TGCGCCAGCAGCTCACAGCGGGGGGGCCAAGAGACCCAGTACTTC
TRBV10-1	TRBD1	few	TRBJ2-7	CASSGQGGNEQYF	TGCGCCAGCAGTGGCCAAGGGGGCAACGAGCAGTACTTC
TRBV11-3	-	-	TRBJ2-4	CASTQEGAADIQYF	TGTGCCAGCACCCAAGAAGGGGCAGCGGACATTCAGTACTTC
TRBV6-1	TRBD1	-	TRBJ1-6	CASSDGSRDRKLHF	TGTGCCAGCAGTGACGGGTCCCGGGACAGGAAACTCCACTTT
TRBV29-1	-	-	TRBJ1-1	CSVEEVKNTEAFF	TGCAGCGTTGAAGAGGTGAAGAACACTGAAGCTTTCTTT
TRBV6-1	-	many	TRBJ2-4	CASSEAKISIQYF	TGTGCCAGCAGTGAAGCGAAAATAAGCATTCAGTACTTC
TRBV6-6	-	-	TRBJ2-7	CASSYGGQGAYEQYF	TGTGCCAGCAGTTACGGGGGGCAGGGGGCCTACGAGCAGTACTTC
TRBV19	-	-	TRBJ1-1	CASLKDRAGRAEAFF	TGTGCCAGTCTAAAGGACAGAGCAGGTAGAGCTGAAGCTTTCTTT
TRBV19	-	-	TRBJ1-2	CASSIDRSEGRTNGYTF	TGTGCCAGTAGTATAGACCGGTCCGAGGGGCGGACGAATGGCTACACCTTC
TRBV5-1	TRBD1	-	TRBJ2-2	CASSILGQGNAGELFF	TGCGCCAGCAGCATATTGGGACAGGGTAACGCCGGGGAGCTGTTTTTT
TRBV5-1	-	few	TRBJ1-1	CASSRDSLDTEAFF	TGCGCCAGCAGCCGAGACAGCCTGGACACTGAAGCTTTCTTT
TRBV11-2	-	-	TRBJ2-2	CASSLITGELFF	TGTGCCAGCAGCTTAATCACCGGGGAGCTGTTTTTT
TRBV9	-	few	TRBJ2-5	CASSVIGGRETQYF	TGTGCCAGCAGCGTAATAGGAGGGCGAGAGACCCAGTACTTC
TRBV6-1	-	-	TRBJ2-2	CASRNRAGELFF	TGTGCCAGCAGAAACAGGGCTGGGGAGCTGTTTTTT
TRBV6-1	-	-	TRBJ1-4	CASGREVAVAEKLFF	TGTGCCAGCGGTCGTGAGGTGGCGGTGGCTGAAAAACTGTTTTTT